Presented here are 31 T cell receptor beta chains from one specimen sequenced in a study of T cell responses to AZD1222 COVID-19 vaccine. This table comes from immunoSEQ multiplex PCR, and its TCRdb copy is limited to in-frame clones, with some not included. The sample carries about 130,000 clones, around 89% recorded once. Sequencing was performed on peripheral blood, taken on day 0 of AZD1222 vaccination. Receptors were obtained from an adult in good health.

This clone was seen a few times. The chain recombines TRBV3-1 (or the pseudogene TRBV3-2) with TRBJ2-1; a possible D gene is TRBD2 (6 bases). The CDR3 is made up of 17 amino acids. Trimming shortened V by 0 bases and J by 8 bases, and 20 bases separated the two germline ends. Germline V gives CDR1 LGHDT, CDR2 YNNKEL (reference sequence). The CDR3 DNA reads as TGTGCCAGCAGCCAAGATTGGGAGGCCCTACCTTCACATGAGCAGTTCTTC. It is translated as CASSQDWEALPSHEQFF.

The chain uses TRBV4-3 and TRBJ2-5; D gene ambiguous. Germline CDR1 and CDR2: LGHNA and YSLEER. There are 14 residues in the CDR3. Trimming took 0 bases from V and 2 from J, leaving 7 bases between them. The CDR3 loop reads CASSQEQQQETQYF. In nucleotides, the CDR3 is TGCGCCAGCAGCCAAGAACAACAGCAAGAGACCCAGTACTTC.

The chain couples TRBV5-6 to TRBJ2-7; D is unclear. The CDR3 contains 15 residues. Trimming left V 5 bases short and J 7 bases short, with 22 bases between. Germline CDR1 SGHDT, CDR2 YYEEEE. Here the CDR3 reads CASSIRVRQMKEQYF. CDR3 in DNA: TGTGCCAGCAGTATTAGGGTTCGCCAGATGAAAGAGCAGTACTTC.

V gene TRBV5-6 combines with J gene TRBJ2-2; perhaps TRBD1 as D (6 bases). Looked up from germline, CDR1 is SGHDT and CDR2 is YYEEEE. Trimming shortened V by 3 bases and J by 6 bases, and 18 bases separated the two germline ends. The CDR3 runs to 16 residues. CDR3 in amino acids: CASSWTWGRKAGELFF. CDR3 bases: TGTGCCAGCAGCTGGACATGGGGGCGCAAGGCCGGGGAGCTGTTTTTT.

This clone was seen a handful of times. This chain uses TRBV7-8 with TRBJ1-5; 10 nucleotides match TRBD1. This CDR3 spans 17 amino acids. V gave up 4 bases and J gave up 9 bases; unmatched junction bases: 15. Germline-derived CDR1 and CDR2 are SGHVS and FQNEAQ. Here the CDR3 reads CASSSTDRGNFYSPQHF. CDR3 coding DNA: TGTGCCAGCAGCTCGACGGACAGGGGGAATTTTTATTCGCCCCAGCATTTT.

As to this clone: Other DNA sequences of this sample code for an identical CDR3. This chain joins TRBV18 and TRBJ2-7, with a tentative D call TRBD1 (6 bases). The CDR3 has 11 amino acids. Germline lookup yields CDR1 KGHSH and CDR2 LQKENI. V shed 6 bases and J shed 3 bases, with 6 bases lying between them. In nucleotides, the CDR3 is TGTGCCAGCTCGACAGGCTACGAGCAGTACTTC. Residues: CASSTGYEQYF.

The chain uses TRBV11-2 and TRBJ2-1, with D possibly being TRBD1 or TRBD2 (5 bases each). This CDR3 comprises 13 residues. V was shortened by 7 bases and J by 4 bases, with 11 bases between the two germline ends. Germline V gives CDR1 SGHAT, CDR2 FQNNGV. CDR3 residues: CASKRDGYNEQFF. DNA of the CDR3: TGTGCCAGCAAAAGGGACGGATACAATGAGCAGTTCTTC.

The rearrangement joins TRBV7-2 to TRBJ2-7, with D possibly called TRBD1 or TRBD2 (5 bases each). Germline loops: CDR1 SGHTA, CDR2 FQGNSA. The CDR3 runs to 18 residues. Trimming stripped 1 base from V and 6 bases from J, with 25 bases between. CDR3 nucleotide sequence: TGTGCCAGCAGCTTAGGACCGTCCGGGGCAGGGTGGAAGTCCGAGCAGTACTTC. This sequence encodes CASSLGPSGAGWKSEQYF.

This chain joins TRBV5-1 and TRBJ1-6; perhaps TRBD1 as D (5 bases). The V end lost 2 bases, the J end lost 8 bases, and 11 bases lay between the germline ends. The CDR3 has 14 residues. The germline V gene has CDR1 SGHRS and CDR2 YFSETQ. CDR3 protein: CASSFSTGDSPLHF. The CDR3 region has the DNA TGCGCCAGCAGCTTCTCGACGGGGGATTCACCCCTCCACTTT.

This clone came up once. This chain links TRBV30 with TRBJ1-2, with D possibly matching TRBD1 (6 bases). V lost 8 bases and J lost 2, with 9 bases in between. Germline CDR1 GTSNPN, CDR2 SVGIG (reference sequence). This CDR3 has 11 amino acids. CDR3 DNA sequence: TGTGCCGCAAGGGGGAACTATGGCTACACCTTC. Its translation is CAARGNYGYTF.

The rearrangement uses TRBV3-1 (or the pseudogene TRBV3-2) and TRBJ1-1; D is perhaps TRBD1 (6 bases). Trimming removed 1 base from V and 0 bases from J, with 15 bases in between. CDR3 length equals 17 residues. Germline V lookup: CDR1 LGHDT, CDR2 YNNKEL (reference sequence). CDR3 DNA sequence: TGTGCCAGCAGCCAAGTGGGGGCAACCTTACTGAACACTGAAGCTTTCTTT. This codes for CASSQVGATLLNTEAFF.

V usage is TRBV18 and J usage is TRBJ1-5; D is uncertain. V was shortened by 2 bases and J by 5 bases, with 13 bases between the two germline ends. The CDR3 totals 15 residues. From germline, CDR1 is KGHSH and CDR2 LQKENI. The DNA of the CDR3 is TGTGCCAGCTCACCAGGTCGAGCGGGAGATCAGCCCCAGCATTTT. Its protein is CASSPGRAGDQPQHF.

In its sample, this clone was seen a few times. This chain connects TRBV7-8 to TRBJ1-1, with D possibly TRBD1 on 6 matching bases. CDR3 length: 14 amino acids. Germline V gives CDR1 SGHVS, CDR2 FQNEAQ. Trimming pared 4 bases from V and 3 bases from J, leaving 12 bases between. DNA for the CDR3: TGTGCCAGCAGCTCGGGGGCTGTGGACACTGAAGCTTTCTTT. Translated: CASSSGAVDTEAFF.

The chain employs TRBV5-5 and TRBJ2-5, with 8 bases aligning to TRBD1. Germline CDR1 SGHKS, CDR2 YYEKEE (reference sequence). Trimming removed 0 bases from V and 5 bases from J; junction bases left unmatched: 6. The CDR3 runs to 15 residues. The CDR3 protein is CASSLGQGLRETQYF. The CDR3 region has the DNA TGTGCCAGCAGCTTGGGACAGGGGCTGCGCGAGACCCAGTACTTC.

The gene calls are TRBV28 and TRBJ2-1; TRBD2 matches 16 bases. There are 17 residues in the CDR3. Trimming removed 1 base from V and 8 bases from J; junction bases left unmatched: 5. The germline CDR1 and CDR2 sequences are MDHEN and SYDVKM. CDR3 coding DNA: TGTGCCAGCAGTTTATCGGGGACTAGCGGGAGGGCCTATGAGCAGTTCTTC. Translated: CASSLSGTSGRAYEQFF.

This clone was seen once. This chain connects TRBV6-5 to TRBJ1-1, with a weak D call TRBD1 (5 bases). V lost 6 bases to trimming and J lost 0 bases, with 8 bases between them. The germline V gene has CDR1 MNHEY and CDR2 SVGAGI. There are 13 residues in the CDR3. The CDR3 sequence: CASRTVMNTEAFF. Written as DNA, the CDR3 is TGTGCCAGCAGGACAGTCATGAACACTGAAGCTTTCTTT.

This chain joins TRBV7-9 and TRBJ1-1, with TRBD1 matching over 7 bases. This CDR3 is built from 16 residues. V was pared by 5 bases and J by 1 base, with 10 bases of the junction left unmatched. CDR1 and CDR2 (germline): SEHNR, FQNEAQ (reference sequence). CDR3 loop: CASSPGGAGGNTEAFF. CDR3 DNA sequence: TGTGCCAGCAGCCCAGGGGGGGCAGGGGGGAACACTGAAGCTTTCTTT.

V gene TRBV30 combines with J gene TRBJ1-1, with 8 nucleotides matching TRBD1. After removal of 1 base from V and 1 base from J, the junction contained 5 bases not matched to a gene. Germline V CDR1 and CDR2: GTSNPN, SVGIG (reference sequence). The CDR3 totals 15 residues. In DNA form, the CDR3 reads TGTGCCTGGAGTGGAGGGACAGGCTGGAACACTGAAGCTTTCTTT. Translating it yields CAWSGGTGWNTEAFF.

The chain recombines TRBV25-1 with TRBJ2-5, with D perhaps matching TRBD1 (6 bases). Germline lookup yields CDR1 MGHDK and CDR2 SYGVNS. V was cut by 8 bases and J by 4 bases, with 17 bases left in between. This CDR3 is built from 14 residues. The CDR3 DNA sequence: TGTGCCAGCGGCGGACAGTTCTTGGGAGAGACCCAGTACTTC. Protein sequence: CASGGQFLGETQYF.

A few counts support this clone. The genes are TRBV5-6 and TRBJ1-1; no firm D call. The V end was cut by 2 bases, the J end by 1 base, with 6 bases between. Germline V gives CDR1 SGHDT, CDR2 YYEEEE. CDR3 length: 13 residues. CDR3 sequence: CASSFKTNTEAFF. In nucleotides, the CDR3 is TGTGCCAGCAGCTTCAAGACGAACACTGAAGCTTTCTTT.

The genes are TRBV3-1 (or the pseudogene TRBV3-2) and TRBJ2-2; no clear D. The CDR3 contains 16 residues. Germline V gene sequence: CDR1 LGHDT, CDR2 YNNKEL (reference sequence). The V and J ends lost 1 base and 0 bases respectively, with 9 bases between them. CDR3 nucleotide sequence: TGTGCCAGCAGCCAAGCAGCCCCGACGAACACCGGGGAGCTGTTTTTT. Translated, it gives CASSQAAPTNTGELFF.

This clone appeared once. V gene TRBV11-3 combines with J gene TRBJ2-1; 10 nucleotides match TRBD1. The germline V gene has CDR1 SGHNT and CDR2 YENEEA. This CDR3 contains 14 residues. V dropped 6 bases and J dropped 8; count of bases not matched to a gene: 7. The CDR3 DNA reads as TGTGCCAGCAGAGCGGGACAGGGGTACGATGAGCAGTTCTTC. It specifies CASRAGQGYDEQFF.

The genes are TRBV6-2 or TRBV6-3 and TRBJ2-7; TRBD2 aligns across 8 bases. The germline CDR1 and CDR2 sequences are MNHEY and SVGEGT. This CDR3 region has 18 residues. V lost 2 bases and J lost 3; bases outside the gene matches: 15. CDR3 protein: CASSYPPSASGGFYEQYF. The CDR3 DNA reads TGTGCCAGCAGTTACCCCCCCTCGGCGAGCGGGGGCTTCTACGAGCAGTACTTC.

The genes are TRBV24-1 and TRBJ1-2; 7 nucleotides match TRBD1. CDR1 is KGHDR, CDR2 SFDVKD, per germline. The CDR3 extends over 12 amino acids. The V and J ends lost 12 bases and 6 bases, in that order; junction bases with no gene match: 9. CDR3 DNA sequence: TGTGCCGCCTCCTCAGGGGGTGATGGCTACACCTTC. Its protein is CAASSGGDGYTF.

The DNA of the CDR3 is TGTGCCAGCAGCCAAAGCAGCCAAGAGACCCAGTACTTC. Its translation: CASSQSSQETQYF. This chain connects TRBV3-1 (or the pseudogene TRBV3-2) to TRBJ2-5; D is unclear. V lost 2 bases and J 1 base, leaving 5 bases between the germline ends. The CDR3 runs 13 residues. Germline assignment: CDR1 LGHDT and CDR2 YNNKEL (reference sequence).

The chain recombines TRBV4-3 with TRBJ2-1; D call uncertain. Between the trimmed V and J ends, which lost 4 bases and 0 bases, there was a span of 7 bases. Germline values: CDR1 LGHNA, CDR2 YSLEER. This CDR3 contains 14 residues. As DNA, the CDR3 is TGCGCCAGCAGCCCTGGCCGCTCCTACAATGAGCAGTTCTTC. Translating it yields CASSPGRSYNEQFF.

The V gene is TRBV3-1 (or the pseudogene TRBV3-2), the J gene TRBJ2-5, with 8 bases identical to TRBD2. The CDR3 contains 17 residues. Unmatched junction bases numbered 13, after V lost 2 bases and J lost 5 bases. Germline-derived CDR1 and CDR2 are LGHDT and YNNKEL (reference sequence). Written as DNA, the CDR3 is TGTGCCAGCAGCCAATATGAGCGGGGGTTAATAGGGGAGACCCAGTACTTC. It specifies CASSQYERGLIGETQYF.

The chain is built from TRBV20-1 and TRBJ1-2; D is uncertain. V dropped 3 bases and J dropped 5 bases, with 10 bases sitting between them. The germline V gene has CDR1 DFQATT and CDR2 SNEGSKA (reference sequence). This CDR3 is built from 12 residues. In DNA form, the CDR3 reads TGCAGTGCTAGTCCCATATTATATGGCTACACCTTC. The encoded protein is CSASPILYGYTF.

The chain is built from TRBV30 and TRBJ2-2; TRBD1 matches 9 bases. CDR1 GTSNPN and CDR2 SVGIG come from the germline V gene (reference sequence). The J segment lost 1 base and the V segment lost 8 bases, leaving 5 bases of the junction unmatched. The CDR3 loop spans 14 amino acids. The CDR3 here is CARDRGMNTGELFF. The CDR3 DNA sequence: TGTGCCAGAGACAGGGGGATGAACACCGGGGAGCTGTTTTTT.

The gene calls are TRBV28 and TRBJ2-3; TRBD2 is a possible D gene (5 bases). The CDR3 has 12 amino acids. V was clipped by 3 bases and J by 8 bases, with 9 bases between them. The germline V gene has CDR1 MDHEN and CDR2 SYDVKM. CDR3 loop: CASSLGEITQYF. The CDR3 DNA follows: TGTGCCAGCAGTTTGGGAGAGATTACGCAGTATTTT.

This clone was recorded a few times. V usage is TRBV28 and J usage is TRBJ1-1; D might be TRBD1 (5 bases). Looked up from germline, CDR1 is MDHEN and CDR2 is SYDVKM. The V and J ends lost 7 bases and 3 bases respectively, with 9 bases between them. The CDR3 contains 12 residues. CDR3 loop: CASTLGDTEAFF. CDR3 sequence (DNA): TGTGCCAGCACCCTAGGGGACACTGAAGCTTTCTTT.